This T cell receptor (beta chain) was identified during a study of blood T cell repertoires in COVID-19. Across the whole study: Donors in the United States, Italy and Spain gave samples during acute or convalescent COVID-19. Sources were T cells, B-cell-depleted T cells, or PBMCs; the material itself was cDNA or gDNA.

Symptom resolution, clearance, or two negative PCRs marked donors in Cohort 3 as recovered. TCRdb's copy holds only in-frame clones and misses some; the assay was immunoSEQ multiplex PCR. In the table there are nearly 400,000 clones, about nine tenths of which are singletons. The germline V gene encodes CDR1 SGHDT and CDR2 YYEEEE. Trimming pared 5 bases from V and 8 bases from J, leaving 19 bases between. The CDR3 runs to 14 residues. This clone was seen only once. This sequence joins TRBV5-6 and TRBJ1-2, with TRBD1 as a possible D gene (6 bases). The sequencing input was PBMCs or T cells enriched from blood (not recorded which). The source is a woman under 40 who had recovered from COVID-19. The CDR3 protein is CASRGAQGLRGYTF. The CDR3 nucleotides are TGTGCCAGCAGAGGGGCACAGGGCCTCAGGGGCTACACCTTC.